This T cell receptor (beta chain) was recorded in a study of cytomegalovirus exposure and HLA in healthy donors. The study ran its PCR with 60 Vbeta and 13 Jbeta primers. The data were produced by immunoSEQ multiplex PCR, yet TCRdb's version contains in-frame clones alone and is incomplete. The top ten clones hold roughly 7.1% of a sample with 95,000 to 100,000 clones, over 60% of them seen once. Trimming removed 3 bases at V and 1 base at J, with 10 bases between. Germline V gene lookup returns CDR1 SGHDT and CDR2 YYEEEE. This CDR3 comprises 14 residues. The clonotype originates from a female donor in good health and CMV-seronegative. The J gene is TRBJ1-1, the V gene TRBV5-6; a weak D match, TRBD1 (5 bases). The sequenced material came from PBMCs. This chain's CDR3 is CASSSQDGNTEAFF. CDR3 nucleotides: TGTGCCAGCAGCTCACAGGACGGGAACACTGAAGCTTTCTTT.